These 6 T cell receptor beta chains were all obtained from the same sample, sequenced in a study of T cells in women clearing cervical HPV infection. Produced via immunoSEQ multiplex PCR; TCRdb's table is partial and in-frame only. The repertoire table contains approximately 17,000 clones. The material sequenced was blood buffy coat. All receptors come from a woman aged 18 to 75 with a cervical HPV16 infection that either progressed to CIN3+ or cleared (not recorded which).

With respect to this clone: The CDR3 end is not reached by the read, which stops 3 residues before it; the germline J gene fills it in. This chain connects TRBV28 to TRBJ2-1; 10 bases agree with TRBD1. The junction had 11 bases not matched to a gene; V was cut back by 5 bases and J by 4 bases. The CDR3 extends over 17 amino acids. CDR1 is MDHEN and CDR2 is SYDVKM in the germline V gene. Incomplete CDR3 DNA: TGTGCCAGCAGTATCGTAGTGGGACAGGGGAGGTACAATGAG. Its translation: CASSIVVGQGRYNE. The whole CDR3 protein reads CASSIVVGQGRYNEQFF.

With respect to this clone: An end of the junction differs from the germline gene, which may be a read error. The sequence runs out 3 residues before the end of the CDR3; the remainder is reconstructed from the germline J gene. The rearrangement links TRBV7-9 to TRBJ1-1; D gene ambiguous. CDR3 length: 11 amino acids. The germline CDR1 and CDR2 sequences are SEHNR and FQNEAQ (reference sequence). CDR3 bases read: TGTTCCAGCAGCTTAGGACGGGGA. It encodes CSSSLGRG. The entire CDR3 is CSSSLGRGAFF.

As concerns this clone: The CDR3 extends 3 residues past the end of the read, so its final part is completed from the germline J gene. The J gene is TRBJ1-4, the V gene TRBV7-9; possible D gene TRBD1, 6 bases. V dropped 3 bases and J dropped 7 bases, with 15 bases sitting between them. Germline V gene sequence: CDR1 SEHNR, CDR2 FQNEAQ (reference sequence). The CDR3 length is 15 residues. The CDR3 bases that were read are TGTGCCAGCAGCTTTTTCGGTGGGGGCGGTGAAAAA. This encodes CASSFFGGGGEK. The entire CDR3 reads CASSFFGGGGEKLFF.

On this clone itself: The missing CDR3 end, 3 residues past where the read stops, is filled in from the germline J gene. V usage is TRBV7-9 and J usage is TRBJ2-1, with 7 bases that match TRBD2. CDR3 length: 15 amino acids. Germline values: CDR1 SEHNR, CDR2 FQNEAQ (reference sequence). V lost 1 base and J lost 2; bases outside the gene matches: 2. The CDR3 DNA, read in part, is TGTGCCAGCAGCTTAGTCGCGGGAGCCTACAATGAG. It encodes CASSLVAGAYNE. From start to end, the CDR3 is CASSLVAGAYNEQFF. Full variable domain (outside the CDR3, taken from reference TRBV7-9 and TRBJ2-1): DTGVSQNPRHKITKRGQNVTFRCDPISEHNRLYWYRQTLGQGPEFLTYFQNEAQLEKSRLLSDRFSAERPKGSFSTLEIQRTEQGDSAMYLCASSLVAGAYNEQFFGPGTRLTVL.

Remarks on this clone: The read halts 3 residues ahead of the CDR3 end, with the missing end drawn from the germline J gene. This rearrangement joins TRBV10-2 to TRBJ1-4, with unresolved D. Between the trimmed V and J ends, which lost 6 bases and 2 bases, there was a span of 7 bases. The CDR3 covers 13 residues. CDR1 and CDR2 (germline): WSHSY, SAAADI. Incomplete CDR3 DNA: TGCGCCAGCAGGTGGGCCACTAATGAAAAA. Protein sequence: CASRWATNEK. The complete CDR3 protein is CASRWATNEKLFF.

For this clone: The read finishes 3 residues shy of the CDR3 end, and the germline J gene is used to complete it. The chain carries TRBV2 and TRBJ2-3, with D tentatively TRBD1 (5 bases). Trimming shortened V by 6 bases and J by 3 bases, and 16 bases separated the two germline ends. The CDR3 sequence is 15 residues long. CDR1 SNHLY and CDR2 FYNNEI come from the germline V gene. The CDR3 DNA, read in part, is TGTGCCAGCAGCGGACACAGCCTGGGGACAGATACG. This codes for CASSGHSLGTDT. The whole CDR3 region reads CASSGHSLGTDTQYF.